These 29 T cell receptor beta chains originate from one sample sequenced in a study of blood T cell repertoires in COVID-19. The protocol was immunoSEQ multiplex PCR, while the TCRdb copy is restricted to in-frame clones and leaves out a portion. The sample holds some 200,000 clones, approximately 81% seen once. The specimen sequenced was peripheral blood. Receptors were obtained from a woman aged 70-85 years with COVID-19, enrolled during active disease.

This sequence joins TRBV3-1 (or the pseudogene TRBV3-2) and TRBJ1-2; D call uncertain. V dropped 0 bases and J dropped 9 bases, with 17 bases sitting between them. The CDR3 sequence is 15 residues long. Germline V lookup: CDR1 LGHDT, CDR2 YNNKEL (reference sequence). The CDR3 bases are TGTGCCAGCAGCCAAGATCTCAGTTCCTTGGAGCGCTACACCTTC. Its translation: CASSQDLSSLERYTF.

This CDR3 reads CASTLLGLKGSNYGYTF. The CDR3 nucleotides read TGTGCCAGCACCCTTTTAGGCCTCAAGGGGTCTAACTATGGCTACACCTTC. This chain joins TRBV5-6 and TRBJ1-2; D may be TRBD1 (5 bases). CDR1 and CDR2 (germline): SGHDT, YYEEEE. The CDR3 has 17 residues. V gave up 6 bases and J gave up 0 bases, with 21 bases separating them.

V and J are TRBV21-1 and TRBJ1-5; TRBD1 was called by the table and not checked on the DNA. TRBV21-1 is deemed a pseudogene. This CDR3 has 19 residues. The CDR3 coding sequence is TGTGCCAGCAGCAAAGATTGTACAGGGGAAAATGAGGGCAATCAGCCCCAGCATTTT. It codes for CASSKDCTGENEGNQPQHF.

A single count supports this clone. This chain connects TRBV10-3 to TRBJ2-1, with 7 bases fitting TRBD1. This CDR3 is built from 12 residues. Trimming at V came to 3 bases and at J to 10 bases, leaving 3 bases not matched to a gene. CDR1 is ENHRY and CDR2 is SYGVKD in the germline V gene. CDR3 in amino acids: CAISDEGAEQFF. The CDR3 coding sequence is TGTGCCATCAGTGATGAGGGGGCCGAGCAGTTCTTC.

The chain uses TRBV23-1 and TRBJ1-2, with D possibly matching TRBD1 (6 bases). TRBV23-1 is treated as an ORF (open reading frame) with a function not yet certain. This CDR3 contains 15 residues. Trimming cost V 7 bases and J 0 bases, with 15 bases left between them. CDR3 protein: CASITGQTPNYGYTF. The CDR3, as DNA: TGCGCCAGCATTACCGGACAGACGCCTAACTATGGCTACACCTTC.

This clone was found once. The chain uses TRBV3-1 (or the pseudogene TRBV3-2) and TRBJ2-7, with 8 bases aligning to TRBD2. Germline V gene sequence: CDR1 LGHDT, CDR2 YNNKEL (reference sequence). The trim removed 4 bases at V and 2 bases at J, leaving 7 bases unmatched. The length of the CDR3 is 15 residues. In DNA, the CDR3 is TGTGCCAGCAGCCCAATAGCGGGAAAAACCTACGAGCAGTACTTC. Encoded protein: CASSPIAGKTYEQYF.

This clone was detected once. CDR3 DNA sequence: TGTGCCAGCAGTTTAGAGCCCGGCGAGCAGTACTTC. Translation: CASSLEPGEQYF. The chain has TRBV28 and TRBJ2-7; D is ambiguous. The CDR3 runs 12 residues. Germline CDR1 and CDR2: MDHEN and SYDVKM. V was trimmed by 2 bases and J by 6 bases, leaving 8 bases between them.

The rearrangement links TRBV30 to TRBJ2-5, with D possibly being TRBD2 (6 bases). The length of the CDR3 is 11 residues. From germline, CDR1 is GTSNPN and CDR2 SVGIG (reference sequence). V lost 3 bases to trimming and J lost 8 bases, with 10 bases between them. The CDR3 nucleotides read TGTGCCTGGAGGGGGGAGGTCACCCAGTACTTC. Translating gives CAWRGEVTQYF. The full variable domain, its missing parts supplied by reference TRBV30 and TRBJ2-5, is SQTIHQWPATLVQPVGSPLSLECTVEGTSNPNLYWYRQAAGRGLQLLFYSVGIGQISSEVPQNLSASRPQDRQFILSSKKLLLSDSGFYLCAWRGEVTQYFGPGTRLLVL.

The chain recombines TRBV29-1 with TRBJ2-3; TRBD1 aligns across 8 bases. V was pared by 1 base and J by 2 bases, with 5 bases of the junction left unmatched. Germline V gene data show CDR1 as SQVTM and CDR2 as ANQGSEA. The CDR3 is made up of 15 amino acids. The CDR3 nucleotides read TGCAGCGTTGAAGCCTACAGGGGGGCCACAGATACGCAGTATTTT. Protein product: CSVEAYRGATDTQYF.

The chain uses TRBV6-5 and TRBJ2-7, with TRBD2 matching over 8 bases. The length of the CDR3 is 14 residues. V was pared by 5 bases and J by 3 bases, with 6 bases of the junction left unmatched. The germline gives CDR1 MNHEY, CDR2 SVGAGI. CDR3 loop: CASSLREDLYEQYF. CDR3 nucleotide sequence: TGTGCCAGCAGTCTGCGGGAGGACCTCTACGAGCAGTACTTC.

This chain joins TRBV13 and TRBJ2-3; the match to TRBD2 covers 10 bases. This CDR3 is built from 16 residues. CDR1 is PRHDT, CDR2 FYEKMQ, per germline (reference sequence). The trim removed 4 bases at V and 2 bases at J, leaving 6 bases unmatched. The CDR3 DNA is TGTGCCAGCAGCTCATGGACTAGCGGTCTCACAGATACGCAGTATTTT. Residues: CASSSWTSGLTDTQYF. Using reference TRBV13 and TRBJ2-3 for the parts outside the CDR3, the full variable domain is AAGVIQSPRHLIKEKRETATLKCYPIPRHDTVYWYQQGPGQDPQFLISFYEKMQSDKGSIPDRFSAQQFSDYHSELNMSSLELGDSALYFCASSSWTSGLTDTQYFGPGTRLTVL.

This chain links TRBV11-3 with TRBJ2-2; D is perhaps TRBD2 (5 bases). This CDR3 region has 13 residues. Germline loops: CDR1 SGHNT, CDR2 YENEEA. V lost 2 bases and J lost 7, with 8 bases in between. The CDR3 nucleotides are TGTGCCAGCAGCTTAAGTGCGGGCGGGGAGCTGTTTTTT. This codes for CASSLSAGGELFF.

The chain uses TRBV6-2 or TRBV6-3 and TRBJ2-7; TRBD2 agrees at 13 bases. CDR3 length: 15 residues. Trimming took 4 bases from V and 2 from J; bases not matched to a gene: 2. Germline V gene data show CDR1 as MNHEY and CDR2 as SVGEGT. The CDR3 region is CASSLGLAGTYEQYF. As DNA, the CDR3 is TGTGCCAGCAGTTTGGGACTAGCGGGAACCTACGAGCAGTACTTC.

J is TRBJ2-6 and V is TRBV4-2; 9 nucleotides align to TRBD1. Germline V gene data show CDR1 as LGHNA and CDR2 as YNFKEQ. Germline trimming cut 5 bases from V and 1 base from J; bases unmatched to any gene: 12. This CDR3 has 19 amino acids. This CDR3 is CASSNPGQGAPSGANVLTF. The CDR3 region has the DNA TGTGCCAGCAGCAACCCGGGACAGGGCGCCCCTTCTGGGGCCAACGTCCTGACTTTC.

There are a few counts of this clone. The CDR3 loop is CASSQDLAGGEGYTF. The CDR3 DNA is TGTGCCAGCAGCCAAGATCTGGCAGGGGGCGAAGGCTACACCTTC. The V call is TRBV3-1 (or the pseudogene TRBV3-2), the J call TRBJ1-2; 8 nucleotides align to TRBD1. The CDR3 spans 15 residues. The V gene end was trimmed by 0 bases and the J gene end by 8 bases; junction bases not matched to a gene: 8. Germline assignment: CDR1 LGHDT and CDR2 YNNKEL (reference sequence).

The genes are TRBV9 and TRBJ2-1; D is possibly TRBD1 (5 bases). V was trimmed by 0 bases and J by 2 bases, leaving 15 bases between them. The V gene's germline CDR1 is SGDLS and CDR2 YYNGEE. There are 17 residues in the CDR3. The CDR3 loop is CASSVAMTLGAYNEQFF. The CDR3 DNA sequence: TGTGCCAGCAGCGTAGCGATGACCTTAGGGGCCTACAATGAGCAGTTCTTC. Filled out from reference TRBV9 and TRBJ2-1, the complete variable domain reads DSGVTQTPKHLITATGQRVTLRCSPRSGDLSVYWYQQSLDQGLQFLIQYYNGEERAKGNILERFSAQQFPDLHSELNLSSLELGDSALYFCASSVAMTLGAYNEQFFGPGTRLTVL.

Points on this clone: Compared with germline, one end of the junction differs, possibly owing to a read error. This chain joins TRBV5-8 and TRBJ1-1; 8 bases line up with TRBD1. This CDR3 spans 15 amino acids. Germline CDR1 is SGHTS and CDR2 is YDEGEE. CDR3 coding DNA: TGTGCCAGCAGCCCGTCGGCTTTTAGAAATCTGCGGACAGGGTTT. It yields the protein CASSPSAFRNLRTGF.

The chain is built from TRBV6-5 and TRBJ2-5; 8 positions agree with TRBD1. The CDR3 totals 13 residues. V lost 6 bases and J lost 5; bases outside the gene matches: 5. Germline V CDR1 and CDR2: MNHEY, SVGAGI. CDR3 coding DNA: TGTGCCAGCAGGATAACAGGGGGGGAGACCCAGTACTTC. This codes for CASRITGGETQYF.

V gene TRBV18 combines with J gene TRBJ2-7; 9 bases match TRBD1. Germline V lookup: CDR1 KGHSH, CDR2 LQKENI. The V and J ends lost 5 bases and 3 bases, in that order; junction bases with no gene match: 8. CDR3 length: 15 residues. The CDR3: CASSYGQGIFYEQYF. CDR3 sequence (DNA): TGTGCCAGCTCATACGGACAGGGGATCTTCTACGAGCAGTACTTC.

The J gene is TRBJ1-1, the V gene TRBV7-2; no firm D call. Per germline, CDR1 SGHTA and CDR2 FQGNSA. V lost 3 bases, J lost 8 bases, and 10 bases lay in between. The CDR3 extends over 12 amino acids. This chain's CDR3 is CASSFEGREAFF. The CDR3 DNA reads TGTGCCAGCAGCTTCGAGGGTCGCGAAGCTTTCTTT.

V is TRBV18 and J is TRBJ1-1; tentative D call: TRBD1 (6 bases). V was cut by 8 bases and J by 3 bases, with 16 bases left in between. The CDR3 length is 14 residues. Germline V lookup: CDR1 KGHSH, CDR2 LQKENI. In DNA form, the CDR3 reads TGTGCCAGCCGCGGGCAGGGGAGGGACACTGAAGCTTTCTTT. This codes for CASRGQGRDTEAFF. The full variable domain, completed using reference TRBV18 and TRBJ1-1, is NAGVMQNPRHLVRRRGQEARLRCSPMKGHSHVYWYRQLPEEGLKFMVYLQKENIIDESGMPKERFSAEFPKEGPSILRIQQVVRGDSAAYFCASRGQGRDTEAFFGQGTRLTVV.

The V and J genes are TRBV5-1 and TRBJ2-5, with D maybe TRBD2 (6 bases). V lost 1 base, J lost 3 bases, and 7 bases lay in between. This CDR3 is built from 13 residues. From germline, CDR1 is SGHRS and CDR2 YFSETQ. CDR3 sequence: CASSLRREETQYF. Here the CDR3 DNA reads TGCGCCAGCAGCTTGAGGAGGGAAGAGACCCAGTACTTC. Looking up the rest from reference TRBV5-1 and TRBJ2-5 gives the full variable domain: KAGVTQTPRYLIKTRGQQVTLSCSPISGHRSVSWYQQTPGQGLQFLFEYFSETQRNKGNFPGRFSGRQFSNSRSEMNVSTLELGDSALYLCASSLRREETQYFGPGTRLLVL.

In its sample, this clone was seen a few times. V gene TRBV4-2 combines with J gene TRBJ1-2, with TRBD1 identical over 7 bases. Germline lookup yields CDR1 LGHNA and CDR2 YNFKEQ. The CDR3 is 13 amino acids. V shed 2 bases and J 6 bases; nucleotides not matched to a gene: 3. The CDR3 spells CASSQPGTDGYTF. The CDR3 coding sequence is TGTGCCAGCAGCCAACCCGGGACAGATGGCTACACCTTC.

This clone was counted many times. The rearrangement links TRBV3-1 (or the pseudogene TRBV3-2) to TRBJ1-1; 7 nucleotides line up with TRBD1. Germline V gene sequence: CDR1 LGHDT, CDR2 YNNKEL (reference sequence). The CDR3 is 13 amino acids. J lost 5 bases, V lost 6 bases, and 6 bases had no gene match. CDR3 loop: CASSHRGMTEAFF. The CDR3 nucleotides are TGTGCCAGCAGTCACAGGGGAATGACTGAAGCTTTCTTT.

V is TRBV6-2 or TRBV6-3 and J is TRBJ2-2; 10 nucleotides align to TRBD1. CDR3 size: 15 residues. The V gene's germline CDR1 is MNHEY and CDR2 SVGEGT. With V trimmed by 5 bases and J by 6 bases, 6 bases remained unmatched. CDR3 DNA sequence: TGTGCCAGCAGTGCCGGGACAGGGGTTCCCGGGGAGCTGTTTTTT. It yields the protein CASSAGTGVPGELFF.

The chain has TRBV24-1 and TRBJ2-3; D gene unclear. CDR3 length equals 15 residues. CDR1 and CDR2 (germline): KGHDR, SFDVKD. The ends were cut back, 2 bases at V and 1 base at J, with 9 bases in the middle. The CDR3 DNA is TGTGCCACCAGTGATTCTAGACGGCGCACAGATACGCAGTATTTT. The encoded protein is CATSDSRRRTDTQYF.

There are a few counts of this clone. This chain links TRBV30 with TRBJ1-6; D is unresolved. The CDR3 has 14 amino acids. The V end lost 5 bases, the J end lost 8 bases, and 16 bases lay between the germline ends. Germline V gene sequence: CDR1 GTSNPN, CDR2 SVGIG (reference sequence). CDR3 in DNA: TGTGCCTGGGTGATCTCTCCGCCAGATTCACCCCTCCACTTT. This codes for CAWVISPPDSPLHF.

This chain connects TRBV30 to TRBJ2-1; TRBD1 might be the D (6 bases). Per the germline V gene, CDR1 is GTSNPN and CDR2 is SVGIG (reference sequence). V gave up 1 base and J gave up 6 bases, with 10 bases separating them. The CDR3 totals 13 residues. DNA of the CDR3: TGTGCCTGGAGTGGACAGGCAGCCAATGAGCAGTTCTTC. It specifies CAWSGQAANEQFF. Combining the CDR3 with reference TRBV30 and TRBJ2-1 gives the whole variable domain SQTIHQWPATLVQPVGSPLSLECTVEGTSNPNLYWYRQAAGRGLQLLFYSVGIGQISSEVPQNLSASRPQDRQFILSSKKLLLSDSGFYLCAWSGQAANEQFFGPGTRLTVL.

The V and J genes are TRBV28 and TRBJ1-5; maybe TRBD1 (6 bases). The germline V gene has CDR1 MDHEN and CDR2 SYDVKM. The CDR3 runs to 16 residues. Trimming removed 8 bases at V and 0 bases at J, with 17 bases between. DNA for the CDR3: TGTGCCAGCCAGATAGGGGGGGCATATAGCAATCAGCCCCAGCATTTT. Translation gives CASQIGGAYSNQPQHF. Drawing the rest from reference TRBV28 and TRBJ1-5, the complete variable domain is DVKVTQSSRYLVKRTGEKVFLECVQDMDHENMFWYRQDPGLGLRLIYFSYDVKMKEKGDIPEGYSVSREKKERFSLILESASTNQTSMYLCASQIGGAYSNQPQHFGDGTRLSIL.